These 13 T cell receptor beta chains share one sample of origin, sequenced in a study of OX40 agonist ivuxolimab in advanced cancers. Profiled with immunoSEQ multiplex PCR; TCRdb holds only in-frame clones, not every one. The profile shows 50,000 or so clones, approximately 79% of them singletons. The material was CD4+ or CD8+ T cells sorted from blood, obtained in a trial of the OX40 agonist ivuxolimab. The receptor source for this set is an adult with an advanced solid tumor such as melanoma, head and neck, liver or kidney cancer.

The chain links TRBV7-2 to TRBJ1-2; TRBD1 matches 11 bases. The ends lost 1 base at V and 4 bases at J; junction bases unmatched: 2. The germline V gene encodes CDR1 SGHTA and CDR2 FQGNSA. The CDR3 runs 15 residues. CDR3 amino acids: CASSLEGTGGYGYTF. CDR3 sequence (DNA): TGTGCCAGCAGCTTAGAGGGGACAGGGGGCTATGGCTACACCTTC.

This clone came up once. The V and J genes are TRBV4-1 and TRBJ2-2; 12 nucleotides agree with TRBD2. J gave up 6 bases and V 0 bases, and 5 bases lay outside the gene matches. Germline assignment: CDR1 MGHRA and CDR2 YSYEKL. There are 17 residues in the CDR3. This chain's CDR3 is CASSQDTTSGRSGELFF. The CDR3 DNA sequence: TGCGCCAGCAGCCAAGATACGACTAGCGGGAGATCCGGGGAGCTGTTTTTT.

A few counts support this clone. The CDR3 DNA sequence: TGTGCCAGCTCTCCCGGGGCGCCTATTTCCTACGAGCAGTACTTC. Amino acids: CASSPGAPISYEQYF. This chain joins TRBV2 and TRBJ2-7; D may correspond to TRBD1 or TRBD2 (5 bases each). This CDR3 is 15 amino acids long. Germline V gene data show CDR1 as SNHLY and CDR2 as FYNNEI. The ends were cut back, 8 bases at V and 1 base at J, with 18 bases in the middle.

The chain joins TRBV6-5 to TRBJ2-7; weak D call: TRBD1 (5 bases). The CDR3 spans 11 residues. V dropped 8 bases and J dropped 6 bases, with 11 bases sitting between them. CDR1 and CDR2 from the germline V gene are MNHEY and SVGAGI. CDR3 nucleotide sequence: TGTGCCAGCCAGGGCGTTGGCGAGCAGTACTTC. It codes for CASQGVGEQYF.

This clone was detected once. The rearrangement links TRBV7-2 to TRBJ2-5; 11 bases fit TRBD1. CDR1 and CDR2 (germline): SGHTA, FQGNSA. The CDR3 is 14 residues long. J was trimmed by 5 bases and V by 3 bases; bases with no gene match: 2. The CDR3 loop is CASSFGQGAETQYF. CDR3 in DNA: TGTGCCAGCAGCTTCGGACAGGGGGCCGAGACCCAGTACTTC.

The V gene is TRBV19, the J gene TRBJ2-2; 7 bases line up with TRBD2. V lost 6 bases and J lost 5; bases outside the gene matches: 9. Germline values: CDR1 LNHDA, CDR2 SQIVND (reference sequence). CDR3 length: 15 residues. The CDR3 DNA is TGTGCCAGTAGCTCGCGACTAGCTCCGACCGGGGAGCTGTTTTTT. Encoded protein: CASSSRLAPTGELFF.

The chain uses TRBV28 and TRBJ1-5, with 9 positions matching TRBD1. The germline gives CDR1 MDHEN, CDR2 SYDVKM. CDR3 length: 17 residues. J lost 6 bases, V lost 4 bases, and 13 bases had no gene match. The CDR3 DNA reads TGTGCCAGCAGTTCCCCCCCGGGACAGGGTTATAGTCAGCCCCAGCATTTT. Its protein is CASSSPPGQGYSQPQHF. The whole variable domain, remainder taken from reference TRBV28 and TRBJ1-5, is DVKVTQSSRYLVKRTGEKVFLECVQDMDHENMFWYRQDPGLGLRLIYFSYDVKMKEKGDIPEGYSVSREKKERFSLILESASTNQTSMYLCASSSPPGQGYSQPQHFGDGTRLSIL.

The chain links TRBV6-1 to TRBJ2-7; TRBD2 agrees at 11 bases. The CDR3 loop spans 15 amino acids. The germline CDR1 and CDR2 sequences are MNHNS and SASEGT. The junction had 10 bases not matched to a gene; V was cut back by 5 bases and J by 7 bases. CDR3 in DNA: TGTGCCAGCAGTTCTAGCGGGGGGCCCACCGGGGAGCAGTACTTC. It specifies CASSSSGGPTGEQYF.

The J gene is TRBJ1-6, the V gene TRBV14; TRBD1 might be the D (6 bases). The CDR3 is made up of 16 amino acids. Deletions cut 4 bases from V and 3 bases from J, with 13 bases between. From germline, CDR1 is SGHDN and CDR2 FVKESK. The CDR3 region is CASSPRRGVYNSPLHF. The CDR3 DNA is TGTGCCAGCAGCCCTCGGAGGGGGGTCTATAATTCACCCCTCCACTTT.

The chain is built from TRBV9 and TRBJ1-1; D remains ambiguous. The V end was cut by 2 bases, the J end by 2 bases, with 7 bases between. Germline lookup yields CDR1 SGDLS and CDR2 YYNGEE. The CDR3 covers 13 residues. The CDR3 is CASSVQINTEAFF. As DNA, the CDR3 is TGTGCCAGCAGCGTGCAGATTAACACTGAAGCTTTCTTT. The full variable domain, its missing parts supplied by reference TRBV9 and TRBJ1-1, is DSGVTQTPKHLITATGQRVTLRCSPRSGDLSVYWYQQSLDQGLQFLIQYYNGEERAKGNILERFSAQQFPDLHSELNLSSLELGDSALYFCASSVQINTEAFFGQGTRLTVV.

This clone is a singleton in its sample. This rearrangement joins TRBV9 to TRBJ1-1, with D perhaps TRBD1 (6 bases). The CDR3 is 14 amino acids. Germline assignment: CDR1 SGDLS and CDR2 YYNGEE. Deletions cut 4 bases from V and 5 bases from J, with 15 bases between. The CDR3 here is CASSQGSGQTEAFF. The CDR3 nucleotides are TGTGCCAGCAGCCAGGGGAGTGGGCAAACTGAAGCTTTCTTT.

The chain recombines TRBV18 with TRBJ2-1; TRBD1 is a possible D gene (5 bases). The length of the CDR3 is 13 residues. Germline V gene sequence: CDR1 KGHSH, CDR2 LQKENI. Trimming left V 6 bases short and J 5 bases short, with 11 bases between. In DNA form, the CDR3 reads TGTGCCAGCTCGACGGACATTAACAATGAGCAGTTCTTC. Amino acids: CASSTDINNEQFF.

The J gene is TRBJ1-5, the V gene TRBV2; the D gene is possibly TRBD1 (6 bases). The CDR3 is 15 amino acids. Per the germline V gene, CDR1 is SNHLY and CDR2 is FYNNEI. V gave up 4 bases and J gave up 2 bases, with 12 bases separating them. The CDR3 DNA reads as TGTGCCAGCAGTGTTACAGGGACGGGCAATCAGCCCCAGCATTTT. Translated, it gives CASSVTGTGNQPQHF.